This T cell receptor beta chain emerged from a study of cytomegalovirus exposure and HLA in healthy donors. Findings and limits, study-wide: In a later analysis, TCR beta V- and J-gene trimming was associated with a missense DCLRE1C variant. Roughly uniform depth of sequencing across donors was assumed in presence/absence analyses.

The V gene end was trimmed by 7 bases and the J gene end by 3 bases; junction bases not matched to a gene: 4. Germline V lookup: CDR1 LNHDA, CDR2 SQIVND (reference sequence). The CDR3 is 13 residues long. Details on this clone: What it binds is unknown.

The PCR ran on 60 Vbeta and 13 Jbeta primers. Profiled with immunoSEQ multiplex PCR; TCRdb holds only in-frame clones, not every one. The sample holds roughly 120,000 clones, about 74% seen once. The donors comprised healthy bone marrow donors. Sampled while nominally healthy, donors likely had unrecorded immune exposures. The rearrangement uses TRBV19 and TRBJ2-7; TRBD1 matches 9 bases. Sample: PBMCs. The receptor comes from a woman between 50 and 59 years old in good health and CMV-seropositive. The CDR3 is CASTPDRGYEQYF. The DNA of the CDR3 is TGTGCCAGTACCCCGGACAGGGGCTACGAGCAGTACTTC.